The 27 T cell receptor beta chains in this list originate from one sample, sequenced in a study of blood T cell repertoires in COVID-19. The table came from immunoSEQ multiplex PCR; TCRdb's copy has only in-frame clones and leaves some out. The top ten clones hold roughly 1.4% of a sample with over 400,000 clones, 86% of them seen once. Sequencing was performed on peripheral blood. These receptors were obtained from a woman under 40 with active or convalescent COVID-19.

The genes are TRBV15 and TRBJ1-1; D unresolved. V lost 0 bases and J lost 8, with 22 bases in between. Germline CDR1 reads LNHNV; CDR2 reads YYDKDF (reference sequence). The CDR3 has 17 amino acids. CDR3 protein: CATSRDRTAPASSEAFF. CDR3 bases: TGTGCCACCAGCAGAGATCGAACAGCCCCGGCAAGTTCGGAAGCTTTCTTT.

J is TRBJ2-1 and V is TRBV21-1; the tabulated D call, TRBD2, remains unverified against the DNA. TRBV21-1 is flagged as a pseudogene. The CDR3 contains 20 residues. The CDR3 spells CASSTHLAGEKCVSYNEQFF. CDR3 in DNA: TGTGCCAGCAGCACTCACTTAGCGGGAGAGAAATGTGTGTCCTACAATGAGCAGTTCTTC.

The J gene is TRBJ1-1, the V gene TRBV27; tentative D call: TRBD1 (5 bases). The CDR3 sequence is 17 residues long. Germline CDR1 is MNHEY and CDR2 is SMNVEV (reference sequence). The CDR3 region has the DNA TGTGCGATTTGTGGGTCGGATGAAGGGGCTAAGAACACTGAAGCTTTCTTT. Translation: CAICGSDEGAKNTEAFF.

The chain combines TRBV19 with TRBJ2-2; 7 bases agree with TRBD2. This CDR3 region has 16 residues. From germline, CDR1 is LNHDA and CDR2 SQIVND (reference sequence). The ends lost 2 bases at V and 5 bases at J; junction bases unmatched: 8. The CDR3 here is CASSISGGSVTGELFF. In DNA form, the CDR3 reads TGTGCCAGTAGTATATCAGGCGGGAGTGTAACCGGGGAGCTGTTTTTT.

This clone showed up just once. A far larger clone is one nucleotide away, so this likely arose from a read error. The CDR3, as DNA: TGTGCCAGCAGTCAGGGCACCGGGGAGCTGTTTTTT. Protein sequence: CASSQGTGELFF. The chain links TRBV12-3 or TRBV12-4 to TRBJ2-2; tentatively, D is TRBD1 (5 bases). The CDR3 sequence is 12 residues long. Trimming left V 5 bases short and J 4 bases short, with 5 bases between.

This sequence joins TRBV2 and TRBJ2-6, with a possible D match to TRBD1 (5 bases). The CDR3 is made up of 15 amino acids. In germline, CDR1 is SNHLY, CDR2 FYNNEI. V lost 6 bases and J 3 bases, leaving 12 bases between the germline ends. Here the CDR3 reads CASRKTDSGANVLTF. The CDR3 DNA reads TGTGCCAGCAGGAAAACAGACAGTGGGGCCAACGTCCTGACTTTC.

This chain connects TRBV5-6 to TRBJ1-6; no definite D call. V dropped 4 bases and J dropped 0 bases, with 11 bases sitting between them. The CDR3 sequence is 16 residues long. Germline CDR1 reads SGHDT; CDR2 reads YYEEEE. The CDR3 DNA is TGTGCCAGCAGCCGACTGACGAACTCCTATAATTCACCCCTCCACTTT. It is translated as CASSRLTNSYNSPLHF.

The J gene is TRBJ2-7, the V gene TRBV5-6; 7 bases align to TRBD2. Trimming took 4 bases from V and 1 from J; bases not matched to a gene: 5. Germline V gene sequence: CDR1 SGHDT, CDR2 YYEEEE. The CDR3 has 14 residues. CDR3 amino acids: CASSQGTTSYEQYF. CDR3 sequence (DNA): TGTGCCAGCAGCCAAGGGACTACTTCCTACGAGCAGTACTTC.

The chain employs TRBV7-2 and TRBJ1-1, with a weak D call TRBD1 (5 bases). Germline-derived CDR1 and CDR2 are SGHTA and FQGNSA. The V gene lost 1 base and the J gene lost 5 bases, with 11 bases spanning the gap. The CDR3 is made up of 14 amino acids. CDR3 in DNA: TGTGCCAGCAGCTTAGTCGGGGGAGGGACTGAAGCTTTCTTT. Translated, it gives CASSLVGGGTEAFF.

The CDR3, as DNA: TGTGCCAGCAATCGAGGGAACCTCGGGGAGACCCAGTACTTC. This codes for CASNRGNLGETQYF. The chain uses TRBV6-5 and TRBJ2-5; TRBD2 might be the D (5 bases). The CDR3 loop spans 14 amino acids. V dropped 7 bases and J dropped 5 bases, with 17 bases sitting between them. CDR1 and CDR2 from the germline V gene are MNHEY and SVGAGI.

The V call is TRBV19, the J call TRBJ2-1, with 13 bases lining up with TRBD2. Germline V CDR1 and CDR2: LNHDA, SQIVND (reference sequence). The CDR3 has 17 amino acids. Trimming at V came to 7 bases and at J to 3 bases, leaving 9 bases not matched to a gene. The CDR3 DNA is TGTGCCAGTAATGCCGGGACTAGCGGGGACGGCTACAATGAGCAGTTCTTC. This encodes CASNAGTSGDGYNEQFF.

In its sample, this clone was seen a few times. This chain uses TRBV21-1 with TRBJ1-2; TRBD1 is the table's D call and was not checked against the DNA. TRBV21-1 is labeled a pseudogene. The CDR3 runs 15 residues. CDR3 bases: TGTGCCAGCAGCAGCCCCAGGGGGCGAAGCTATGGCTACACCTTC. This translates into CASSSPRGRSYGYTF.

The J gene is TRBJ1-1, the V gene TRBV30; 7 nucleotides line up with TRBD1. CDR3 size: 14 residues. Germline CDR1 and CDR2: GTSNPN and SVGIG (reference sequence). V lost 0 bases to trimming and J lost 1 base; unmatched junction nucleotides: 2. In DNA, the CDR3 is TGTGCCTGGAGTGTAGGGGGCCCGAACACTGAAGCTTTCTTT. Encoded protein: CAWSVGGPNTEAFF. Looking up the rest from reference TRBV30 and TRBJ1-1 gives the full variable domain: SQTIHQWPATLVQPVGSPLSLECTVEGTSNPNLYWYRQAAGRGLQLLFYSVGIGQISSEVPQNLSASRPQDRQFILSSKKLLLSDSGFYLCAWSVGGPNTEAFFGQGTRLTVV.

CDR3 nucleotides: TGTGCCAGCAGCTTTTGGCCTAGCGGGGGGAGACAAGAGACCCAGTACTTC. This gives the protein CASSFWPSGGRQETQYF. The rearrangement uses TRBV5-6 and TRBJ2-5; 11 nucleotides match TRBD2. J was trimmed by 2 bases and V by 2 bases; bases with no gene match: 8. Germline V gene sequence: CDR1 SGHDT, CDR2 YYEEEE. This CDR3 is built from 17 residues.

This clone was recorded once. The chain links TRBV18 to TRBJ2-1; tentative D call: TRBD2 (5 bases). The germline CDR1 and CDR2 sequences are KGHSH and LQKENI. The CDR3 totals 15 residues. V was pared by 1 base and J by 3 bases, with 10 bases between. The CDR3 coding sequence is TGTGCCAGCTCACCACGTCTGGACTTCTACAATGAGCAGTTCTTC. Translated: CASSPRLDFYNEQFF.

This clone was counted once. The chain has TRBV15 and TRBJ1-3, with 7 bases matching TRBD1. CDR1 and CDR2 (germline): LNHNV, YYDKDF (reference sequence). The V and J ends lost 3 bases and 0 bases, in that order; junction bases with no gene match: 8. The CDR3 spans 17 residues. The CDR3 sequence: CATSRRRQGFSGNTIYF. The CDR3 nucleotides read TGTGCCACCAGCAGGCGAAGACAGGGTTTCTCTGGAAACACCATATATTTT.

V is TRBV11-1 and J is TRBJ1-1; TRBD1 might be the D (5 bases). V was trimmed by 2 bases and J by 1 base, leaving 11 bases between them. The germline gives CDR1 SGHAT, CDR2 FQDESV (reference sequence). The CDR3 extends over 15 amino acids. Here the CDR3 reads CASSLNAGKNTEAFF. The CDR3 DNA follows: TGTGCCAGCAGCTTAAACGCAGGGAAGAACACTGAAGCTTTCTTT.

This clone was seen a single time. This chain connects TRBV4-2 to TRBJ1-6; 7 bases are shared with TRBD1. The CDR3 runs to 16 residues. Per the germline V gene, CDR1 is LGHNA and CDR2 is YNFKEQ. Trimming cost V 1 base and J 3 bases; bases outside gene matches: 3. CDR3 sequence reads: CASSQATGLYNSPLHF. The DNA for the CDR3 is TGTGCCAGCAGCCAAGCGACAGGGCTCTATAATTCACCCCTCCACTTT.

CDR3 sequence: CASSQEGTSGSRTKNIQYF. CDR3 nucleotide sequence: TGTGCCAGCAGCCAAGAAGGGACTAGCGGGAGTCGAACCAAAAACATTCAGTACTTC. V and J are TRBV3-1 (or the pseudogene TRBV3-2) and TRBJ2-4, with 14 bases aligning to TRBD2. V trimming: 0 bases; J trimming: 2 bases; junction bases outside the gene matches: 6. The germline gives CDR1 LGHDT, CDR2 YNNKEL (reference sequence). CDR3 length: 19 residues.

V is TRBV2 and J is TRBJ2-7, with D possibly TRBD1 on 5 matching bases. CDR1 SNHLY and CDR2 FYNNEI come from the germline V gene. The CDR3 covers 13 residues. Between the trimmed V and J ends, which lost 7 bases and 9 bases, there was a span of 19 bases. In DNA, the CDR3 is TGTGCCAGCAACAGAAGGGATGTGCAGGGGCAGTACTTC. As protein: CASNRRDVQGQYF.

V and J are TRBV28 and TRBJ2-3, with TRBD1 matching over 7 bases. CDR1 and CDR2 (germline): MDHEN, SYDVKM. The CDR3 runs to 14 residues. J gave up 2 bases and V 6 bases, and 5 bases lay outside the gene matches. The CDR3 is CASSRQGITDTQYF. The CDR3 nucleotides are TGTGCCAGCAGCCGACAGGGTATCACAGATACGCAGTATTTT. Together with reference TRBV28 and TRBJ2-3, the CDR3 gives the full variable domain: DVKVTQSSRYLVKRTGEKVFLECVQDMDHENMFWYRQDPGLGLRLIYFSYDVKMKEKGDIPEGYSVSREKKERFSLILESASTNQTSMYLCASSRQGITDTQYFGPGTRLTVL.

The genes are TRBV27 and TRBJ1-2; perhaps TRBD1 as D (5 bases). The CDR3 runs 15 residues. V was trimmed by 6 bases and J by 3 bases, leaving 17 bases between them. Per the germline V gene, CDR1 is MNHEY and CDR2 is SMNVEV (reference sequence). The CDR3 DNA reads as TGTGCCAGCAGCAACCGCGCAGGGAATTACTATGGCTACACCTTC. It yields the protein CASSNRAGNYYGYTF.

The rearrangement uses TRBV9 and TRBJ2-1; TRBD2 matches at 7 bases. With V trimmed by 3 bases and J by 4 bases, 10 bases remained unmatched. Germline CDR1 SGDLS, CDR2 YYNGEE. This CDR3 region has 16 residues. The CDR3 nucleotides are TGTGCCAGCAGCGCCTCTGGCTCTAGCGGATACAATGAGCAGTTCTTC. Translated: CASSASGSSGYNEQFF.

This clone has only one observation. The chain combines TRBV29-1 with TRBJ1-5; D may be TRBD1 (6 bases). This CDR3 region has 14 residues. Germline values: CDR1 SQVTM, CDR2 ANQGSEA. Trimming left V 6 bases short and J 3 bases short, with 15 bases between. CDR3 sequence: CSVTGGGVNQPQHF. In DNA form, the CDR3 reads TGCAGCGTCACTGGGGGGGGCGTCAATCAGCCCCAGCATTTT.

This rearrangement joins TRBV27 to TRBJ1-1, with D perhaps TRBD1 (5 bases). This CDR3 spans 15 amino acids. Germline-derived CDR1 and CDR2 are MNHEY and SMNVEV (reference sequence). V was trimmed by 5 bases and J by 1 base, leaving 14 bases between them. The CDR3 spells CASSPNLDRNTEAFF. CDR3 nucleotide sequence: TGTGCCAGCAGTCCTAACCTCGACAGGAACACTGAAGCTTTCTTT.

This clone has more than one count but fewer than ten. The chain couples TRBV27 to TRBJ2-7, with 11 nucleotides matching TRBD2. Trimming cost V 6 bases and J 4 bases; bases outside gene matches: 11. Germline CDR1 MNHEY, CDR2 SMNVEV (reference sequence). The CDR3 sequence is 16 residues long. CDR3 nucleotide sequence: TGTGCCAGCAGCTCCTCCACTAGCGGGAGTATTTACGAGCAGTACTTC. Amino acids: CASSSSTSGSIYEQYF.

The chain carries TRBV6-5 and TRBJ2-1; D possibly corresponds to TRBD1 (5 bases). Germline values: CDR1 MNHEY, CDR2 SVGAGI. V dropped 11 bases and J dropped 8 bases, with 19 bases sitting between them. The CDR3 runs 13 residues. The CDR3 DNA sequence: TGTGCCGCTGGGGTAGGGGAACGAGATGAGCAGTTCTTC. This gives the protein CAAGVGERDEQFF.